The 26 T cell receptor beta chains below all came from one sample that was sequenced in a study of Ad26.COV2.S vaccination and SARS-CoV-2 variants. Treatment meaning: 19 received Ad26.COV2.S at low or high dose, single or two shots; 5 received placebo; per-sample allocation not given. The samples were gathered on day 63 after the first injection of vaccine or placebo. Repertoires were generated with immunoSEQ multiplex PCR, while TCRdb's copy carries only in-frame clones and drops some. The sample lists 410,000 or so clones; 80% to 95% were seen once. The starting material was peripheral blood, obtained in a trial of Ad26.COV2.S vaccine versus placebo. The source is a person aged 18-65 years who received the Ad26.COV2.S COVID-19 vaccine or a placebo.

The chain is built from TRBV10-3 and TRBJ1-3; 12 nucleotides match TRBD1. Losses at the gene ends were 6 bases for V and 4 bases for J; bases not matched to a gene: 10. The germline CDR1 and CDR2 sequences are ENHRY and SYGVKD. The CDR3 length is 17 residues. The CDR3, as DNA: TGTGCCATCAGGGGACAGGGGGCGCAGAGCTTCGGAAACACCATATATTTT. This translates into CAIRGQGAQSFGNTIYF.

The J gene is TRBJ1-1, the V gene TRBV30; weak D call: TRBD1 (5 bases). Germline V gives CDR1 GTSNPN, CDR2 SVGIG (reference sequence). V dropped 1 base and J dropped 4 bases, with 10 bases sitting between them. This CDR3 region has 13 residues. In DNA form, the CDR3 reads TGTGCCTGGAGTGGGGGCAGGGTCACTGAAGCTTTCTTT. Its protein product is CAWSGGRVTEAFF. The full variable domain, completed using reference TRBV30 and TRBJ1-1, is SQTIHQWPATLVQPVGSPLSLECTVEGTSNPNLYWYRQAAGRGLQLLFYSVGIGQISSEVPQNLSASRPQDRQFILSSKKLLLSDSGFYLCAWSGGRVTEAFFGQGTRLTVV.

This clone appeared once. This chain joins TRBV14 and TRBJ2-1; no reliable D call. Trimming left V 1 base short and J 6 bases short, with 4 bases between. This CDR3 region has 12 residues. Germline CDR1 reads SGHDN; CDR2 reads FVKESK. Here the CDR3 DNA reads TGTGCCAGCAGCCAAGGTTTCAATGAGCAGTTCTTC. Amino acid sequence: CASSQGFNEQFF.

This sequence joins TRBV6-4 and TRBJ1-6, with TRBD1 identical over 7 bases. Germline CDR1 is MRHNA and CDR2 is SNTAGT. J lost 10 bases, V lost 2 bases, and 5 bases had no gene match. The length of the CDR3 is 14 residues. In DNA, the CDR3 is TGTGCCAGCAGTGACCGGCAGGGGGGATCACCCCTCCACTTT. This encodes CASSDRQGGSPLHF.

DNA of the CDR3: TGTGCCAGCAGCTTAGTAGCGCGCGCAGATACGCAGTATTTT. Encoded protein: CASSLVARADTQYF. The rearrangement uses TRBV5-4 and TRBJ2-3; TRBD2 is a possible D gene (5 bases). CDR1 is SGHNT, CDR2 YYREEE, per germline (reference sequence). The CDR3 contains 14 residues. Trimming removed 2 bases at V and 4 bases at J, with 11 bases between.

The gene calls are TRBV27 and TRBJ2-1; 10 bases agree with TRBD2. CDR3 size: 16 residues. The trim removed 7 bases at V and 8 bases at J, leaving 14 bases unmatched. In germline, CDR1 is MNHEY, CDR2 SMNVEV (reference sequence). This CDR3 reads CASIQSRLAGVDEQFF. As DNA, the CDR3 is TGTGCCAGCATTCAATCACGACTAGCGGGCGTTGATGAGCAGTTCTTC.

This clone showed up just a few times. V gene TRBV10-3 combines with J gene TRBJ2-1; D is perhaps TRBD2 (6 bases). The CDR3 is made up of 16 amino acids. Trimming removed 3 bases at V and 1 base at J, with 13 bases between. CDR1 and CDR2 (germline): ENHRY, SYGVKD. CDR3: CAISDGGGGSYNEQFF. The CDR3 DNA reads as TGTGCCATCAGTGATGGGGGAGGTGGTTCCTACAATGAGCAGTTCTTC.

The V gene is TRBV5-5, the J gene TRBJ2-7, with TRBD1 matching 11 bases. Germline V gene data show CDR1 as SGHKS and CDR2 as YYEKEE (reference sequence). V shed 2 bases, J shed 4 bases, and the junction held 5 bases outside the gene matches. The CDR3 is made up of 15 amino acids. CDR3 sequence reads: CASSFGTGGVYEQYF. The CDR3 nucleotides read TGTGCCAGCAGCTTCGGGACAGGGGGGGTGTACGAGCAGTACTTC.

CDR3 protein: CAWSVLGEAQQETQYF. The CDR3 DNA reads TGTGCCTGGAGTGTACTGGGGGAGGCACAGCAAGAGACCCAGTACTTC. The chain couples TRBV30 to TRBJ2-5; D perhaps matches TRBD2 (6 bases). V lost 0 bases to trimming and J lost 2 bases, with 16 bases between them. The CDR3 runs 16 residues. Germline values: CDR1 GTSNPN, CDR2 SVGIG (reference sequence). The full variable domain, in which reference TRBV30 and TRBJ2-5 provide the parts outside the CDR3, is SQTIHQWPATLVQPVGSPLSLECTVEGTSNPNLYWYRQAAGRGLQLLFYSVGIGQISSEVPQNLSASRPQDRQFILSSKKLLLSDSGFYLCAWSVLGEAQQETQYFGPGTRLLVL.

The chain couples TRBV20-1 to TRBJ2-4; TRBD2 is a possible D gene (6 bases). V was cut by 3 bases and J by 6 bases, with 12 bases left in between. The CDR3 consists of 13 residues. The V gene's germline CDR1 is DFQATT and CDR2 SNEGSKA (reference sequence). Written as DNA, the CDR3 is TGCAGTGCTAGTGATCTGGGGGGAAACATTCAGTACTTC. Its translation is CSASDLGGNIQYF.

About this clone: Other DNA sequences of this sample code for an identical CDR3. J is TRBJ1-1 and V is TRBV6-5, with TRBD1 identical over 8 bases. The CDR3 loop spans 13 amino acids. CDR1 and CDR2 from the germline V gene are MNHEY and SVGAGI. The V and J ends lost 6 bases and 4 bases, in that order; junction bases with no gene match: 4. CDR3 amino acids: CASSQTGGTEAFF. The CDR3 DNA is TGTGCCAGCAGCCAAACAGGGGGCACTGAAGCTTTCTTT.

The V and J genes are TRBV6-1 and TRBJ2-2; TRBD1 matches 9 bases. Trimming cost V 1 base and J 12 bases; bases outside gene matches: 9. The CDR3 has 15 amino acids. Germline CDR1 reads MNHNS; CDR2 reads SASEGT. CDR3 sequence reads: CASSEGWTGDQKLFF. The CDR3 bases are TGTGCCAGCAGTGAAGGGTGGACAGGGGACCAAAAGCTGTTTTTT.

The chain is built from TRBV5-4 and TRBJ2-3; D gene uncertain. Per the germline V gene, CDR1 is SGHNT and CDR2 is YYREEE (reference sequence). The V and J ends lost 0 bases and 4 bases respectively, with 12 bases between them. The CDR3 spans 15 residues. The CDR3 loop is CASSLGTSHADTQYF. CDR3 nucleotides: TGTGCCAGCAGCTTGGGGACCTCTCATGCAGATACGCAGTATTTT.

V and J are TRBV19 and TRBJ2-1, with D maybe TRBD1 (6 bases). This CDR3 spans 14 amino acids. CDR1 and CDR2 from the germline V gene are LNHDA and SQIVND (reference sequence). Trimming pared 7 bases from V and 2 bases from J, leaving 12 bases between. The CDR3 region has the DNA TGTGCCAGTACGATCAGGGACACCTACAATGAGCAGTTCTTC. It encodes CASTIRDTYNEQFF.

The rearrangement links TRBV20-1 to TRBJ2-1, with 7 bases fitting TRBD2. Per germline, CDR1 DFQATT and CDR2 SNEGSKA (reference sequence). J lost 8 bases, V lost 3 bases, and 10 bases had no gene match. CDR3 size: 14 residues. The CDR3 bases are TGCAGTGCTAGTCAGGGCGGGAGTTTCGATGAGCAGTTCTTC. Its protein is CSASQGGSFDEQFF.

The chain links TRBV29-1 to TRBJ1-3; no reliable D call. V was pared by 4 bases and J by 0 bases, with 7 bases between. Germline loops: CDR1 SQVTM, CDR2 ANQGSEA. The CDR3 length is 13 residues. The CDR3 sequence: CSVGYNSGNTIYF. DNA for the CDR3: TGCAGCGTTGGATACAACTCTGGAAACACCATATATTTT.

CDR3 loop: CASSRTGAMGETQYF. The DNA for the CDR3 is TGTGCCAGTAGTCGTACAGGGGCTATGGGAGAGACCCAGTACTTC. The chain combines TRBV19 with TRBJ2-5; 7 nucleotides align to TRBD1. From germline, CDR1 is LNHDA and CDR2 SQIVND (reference sequence). CDR3 length: 15 residues. The J segment lost 4 bases and the V segment lost 5 bases, leaving 10 bases of the junction unmatched.

CDR3 DNA sequence: TGTGCCAGCGCCTATGAGGGGACTGAAGCTTTCTTT. As protein: CASAYEGTEAFF. The chain carries TRBV28 and TRBJ1-1, with a possible D match to TRBD1 (5 bases). V lost 8 bases to trimming and J lost 5 bases, with 12 bases between them. CDR3 length equals 12 residues. In germline, CDR1 is MDHEN, CDR2 SYDVKM.

This chain connects TRBV7-2 to TRBJ2-5; TRBD1 aligns across 10 bases. Losses at the gene ends were 2 bases for V and 5 bases for J; bases not matched to a gene: 8. The CDR3 has 16 residues. The germline CDR1 and CDR2 sequences are SGHTA and FQGNSA. The CDR3 here is CASSLQTGGVYETQYF. The CDR3 DNA follows: TGTGCCAGCAGCTTACAGACAGGGGGCGTTTACGAGACCCAGTACTTC.

The V gene is TRBV14, the J gene TRBJ1-1; tentatively, D is TRBD1 (5 bases). V lost 1 base to trimming and J lost 9 bases, with 15 bases between them. The CDR3 consists of 14 residues. Per the germline V gene, CDR1 is SGHDN and CDR2 is FVKESK. CDR3 DNA: TGTGCCAGCAGCCAAGTCCCGGGACTGGGGAAAGCTTTCTTT. Translated, it gives CASSQVPGLGKAFF.

The V and J genes are TRBV11-2 and TRBJ2-3; a weak D match, TRBD1 (5 bases). The V and J ends lost 2 bases and 5 bases respectively, with 11 bases between them. This CDR3 is built from 14 residues. Germline assignment: CDR1 SGHAT and CDR2 FQNNGV. DNA for the CDR3: TGTGCCAGCAGCTTAATCAGGGATAGAGATACGCAGTATTTT. This encodes CASSLIRDRDTQYF. Full variable domain (outside the CDR3, taken from reference TRBV11-2 and TRBJ2-3): EAGVAQSPRYKIIEKRQSVAFWCNPISGHATLYWYQQILGQGPKLLIQFQNNGVVDDSQLPKDRFSAERLKGVDSTLKIQPAKLEDSAVYLCASSLIRDRDTQYFGPGTRLTVL.

V is TRBV12-3 or TRBV12-4 and J is TRBJ1-5; tentatively, D is TRBD1 (5 bases). V was shortened by 6 bases and J by 5 bases, with 11 bases between the two germline ends. This CDR3 comprises 13 residues. The CDR3 nucleotides are TGTGCCAGCAGCATCGACAGAGATCAGCCCCAGCATTTT. It codes for CASSIDRDQPQHF.

The J gene is TRBJ2-7, the V gene TRBV6-5; 9 bases fit TRBD2. This CDR3 is built from 14 residues. J gave up 2 bases and V 8 bases, and 7 bases lay outside the gene matches. Looked up from germline, CDR1 is MNHEY and CDR2 is SVGAGI. CDR3 region: CASGGGGATYEQYF. The CDR3 DNA reads as TGTGCCAGCGGCGGGGGGGGCGCCACCTACGAGCAGTACTTC.

The V call is TRBV21-1, the J call TRBJ2-7; the table's D gene call, TRBD2, was not cross checked with the DNA. TRBV21-1 represents a pseudogene. The CDR3 spans 15 residues. The CDR3 here is CASSRPGGGRHEQYF. CDR3 DNA sequence: TGTGCCAGCAGCCGACCCGGGGGAGGTCGCCACGAGCAGTACTTC.

This chain connects TRBV5-6 to TRBJ2-2, with D possibly matching TRBD1 (6 bases). CDR3 length: 15 residues. Trimming cost V 2 bases and J 5 bases, with 13 bases left between them. Germline CDR1 is SGHDT and CDR2 is YYEEEE. The CDR3 region is CASSLVTGGTGELFF. The CDR3 DNA reads as TGTGCCAGCAGCTTAGTGACAGGCGGAACCGGGGAGCTGTTTTTT.

J is TRBJ1-5 and V is TRBV19, with D tentatively TRBD1 (6 bases). This CDR3 is 15 amino acids long. V shed 5 bases and J shed 0 bases, with 11 bases lying between them. Germline values: CDR1 LNHDA, CDR2 SQIVND (reference sequence). The CDR3 bases are TGTGCCAGTAGTGTAACAGGGACTAGCAATCAGCCCCAGCATTTT. Translation: CASSVTGTSNQPQHF.